A single sample is the source of the 29 T cell receptor beta chains below, sequenced in a study of cytomegalovirus exposure and HLA in healthy donors. PCR employed 60 Vbeta and 13 Jbeta primers. Some clones are missing from TCRdb's copy, which holds only in-frame ones; the method was immunoSEQ multiplex PCR. The table shows about 130,000 clones, with about three quarters occurring only once. The sequenced material came from PBMCs. These receptor sequences come from a female donor in good health and CMV-seropositive.

The V call is TRBV9, the J call TRBJ2-3, with a weak D call TRBD1 (6 bases). Germline assignment: CDR1 SGDLS and CDR2 YYNGEE. The CDR3 extends over 15 amino acids. V was trimmed by 4 bases and J by 0 bases, leaving 12 bases between them. The CDR3 sequence: CASSPQGYSTDTQYF. The CDR3 DNA reads TGTGCCAGCAGCCCACAGGGTTACAGCACAGATACGCAGTATTTT.

The chain employs TRBV5-1 and TRBJ1-1, with a possible D match to TRBD1 (6 bases). The germline V and J ends were trimmed by 5 bases and 1 base, with 9 bases remaining between them. Germline values: CDR1 SGHRS, CDR2 YFSETQ. The CDR3 is 13 amino acids. The CDR3 sequence: CASSTQGNTEAFF. The CDR3 DNA reads as TGCGCCAGCAGTACACAGGGGAACACTGAAGCTTTCTTT. The complete variable domain, with remaining parts taken from reference TRBV5-1 and TRBJ1-1, reads KAGVTQTPRYLIKTRGQQVTLSCSPISGHRSVSWYQQTPGQGLQFLFEYFSETQRNKGNFPGRFSGRQFSNSRSEMNVSTLELGDSALYLCASSTQGNTEAFFGQGTRLTVV.

The CDR3 DNA is TGTGCCAGCAGTCGAGCGACAGATGGCTACACCTTC. Its protein product is CASSRATDGYTF. This chain uses TRBV6-5 with TRBJ1-2, with D perhaps matching TRBD1 (5 bases). V was pared by 5 bases and J by 6 bases, with 10 bases between. The CDR3 sequence is 12 residues long. From germline, CDR1 is MNHEY and CDR2 SVGAGI.

The chain uses TRBV28 and TRBJ2-7; 12 bases map to TRBD1. Trimming at V came to 6 bases and at J to 4 bases, leaving 10 bases not matched to a gene. Germline V gene sequence: CDR1 MDHEN, CDR2 SYDVKM. This CDR3 region has 16 residues. The CDR3, as DNA: TGTGCCAGCAGGGGACAGGGGGCGGTTTGGTTTTACGAGCAGTACTTC. Protein product: CASRGQGAVWFYEQYF.

The chain recombines TRBV7-2 with TRBJ1-1; TRBD1 is a possible D gene (6 bases). The CDR3 is made up of 14 amino acids. V was clipped by 5 bases and J by 5 bases, with 15 bases between them. Germline V lookup: CDR1 SGHTA, CDR2 FQGNSA. CDR3 loop: CASSKPGVKTEAFF. CDR3 DNA sequence: TGTGCCAGCAGCAAGCCAGGGGTTAAAACTGAAGCTTTCTTT.

This chain uses TRBV11-2 with TRBJ1-1; possible D gene TRBD1, 6 bases. V lost 4 bases and J lost 5, with 11 bases in between. The CDR3 is made up of 13 amino acids. The germline V gene has CDR1 SGHAT and CDR2 FQNNGV. The CDR3 DNA sequence: TGTGCCAGCAGCTCCTCGAGGGGGACTGAAGCTTTCTTT. Translating gives CASSSSRGTEAFF.

The V gene is TRBV28, the J gene TRBJ2-5; D might be TRBD2 (6 bases). Trimming stripped 6 bases from V and 4 bases from J, with 15 bases between. This CDR3 is 14 amino acids long. Per germline, CDR1 MDHEN and CDR2 SYDVKM. CDR3 DNA: TGTGCCAGCAGCCTTGGGGGGTCCCGAGAGACCCAGTACTTC. This translates into CASSLGGSRETQYF.

In nucleotides, the CDR3 is TGCGCCAGCAGCCTGACTAGCGGGAGGGTTTACGAGCAGTACTTC. It codes for CASSLTSGRVYEQYF. This sequence joins TRBV4-1 and TRBJ2-7, with 14 bases aligning to TRBD2. The CDR3 totals 15 residues. CDR1 MGHRA and CDR2 YSYEKL come from the germline V gene. V shed 4 bases, J shed 4 bases, and the junction held 3 bases outside the gene matches.

The gene calls are TRBV27 and TRBJ1-5; D possibly corresponds to TRBD1 (5 bases). Trimming cost V 4 bases and J 3 bases, with 25 bases left between them. Germline lookup yields CDR1 MNHEY and CDR2 SMNVEV (reference sequence). The CDR3 loop spans 19 amino acids. The CDR3 loop reads CASSSSGRGSTTDNQPQHF. DNA of the CDR3: TGTGCCAGCAGTTCTAGCGGAAGGGGCAGCACGACCGACAATCAGCCCCAGCATTTT.

The V call is TRBV28, the J call TRBJ1-1; D might be TRBD1 (6 bases). Germline-derived CDR1 and CDR2 are MDHEN and SYDVKM. Deletions cut 7 bases from V and 11 bases from J, with 20 bases between. This CDR3 contains 13 residues. This CDR3 is CASKLKGGGRAFF. CDR3 nucleotides: TGTGCCAGCAAGCTCAAGGGGGGGGGCCGTGCTTTCTTT.

A word on this clone: One end of the junction is discordant with germline, which a read error may explain. The chain has TRBV7-9 and TRBJ1-2; 10 nucleotides agree with TRBD1. Germline CDR1 is SEHNR and CDR2 is FQNEAQ (reference sequence). The CDR3 has 13 amino acids. The CDR3 DNA follows: TGTTCCAGCAGCTTAGGGGACAGGGGAGGCTACACCTTC. As protein: CSSSLGDRGGYTF. Looking up the rest from reference TRBV7-9 and TRBJ1-2 gives the full variable domain: DTGVSQNPRHKITKRGQNVTFRCDPISEHNRLYWYRQTLGQGPEFLTYFQNEAQLEKSRLLSDRFSAERPKGSFSTLEIQRTEQGDSAMYLCSSSLGDRGGYTFGSGTRLTVV.

The gene calls are TRBV9 and TRBJ1-6; the match to TRBD1 covers 9 bases. Trimming removed 0 bases from V and 7 bases from J; junction bases left unmatched: 2. The CDR3 is made up of 15 amino acids. In germline, CDR1 is SGDLS, CDR2 YYNGEE. The CDR3 nucleotides are TGTGCCAGCAGCGTAGGGGGACAGGGAAATTCACCCCTCCACTTT. Translating it yields CASSVGGQGNSPLHF.

The chain uses TRBV19 and TRBJ2-2, with TRBD1 identical over 7 bases. V lost 2 bases and J lost 4; bases outside the gene matches: 7. The CDR3 runs 16 residues. Germline CDR1 LNHDA, CDR2 SQIVND (reference sequence). The CDR3 bases are TGTGCCAGTAGTATACCGTGGACAGGAGGCACCGGGGAGCTGTTTTTT. It codes for CASSIPWTGGTGELFF.

The chain couples TRBV5-1 to TRBJ2-5; TRBD2 agrees at 12 bases. The J call is uncertain, as TRBJ2-7 better fits the DNA end. From germline, CDR1 is SGHRS and CDR2 YFSETQ. The CDR3 loop spans 15 amino acids. The CDR3 bases are TGCGCCAGCAGCTTGGTGACTAGCGGGAGCTACGAGCAGTACTTC. Protein sequence: CASSLVTSGSYEQYF.

The CDR3 DNA follows: TGTGCCAGCAGCTGGACAGGGGAGGCTGAAGCTTTCTTT. This codes for CASSWTGEAEAFF. V gene TRBV4-2 combines with J gene TRBJ1-1, with 9 bases that match TRBD1. This CDR3 comprises 13 residues. V lost 5 bases to trimming and J lost 6 bases; unmatched junction nucleotides: 4. CDR1 LGHNA and CDR2 YNFKEQ come from the germline V gene.

There are a few counts of this clone. V and J are TRBV7-6 and TRBJ1-5; D is undetermined. Between the trimmed V and J ends, which lost 0 bases and 3 bases, there was a span of 9 bases. Germline V CDR1 and CDR2: SGHVS, FNYEAQ. The CDR3 length is 15 residues. As DNA, the CDR3 is TGTGCCAGCAGCTTAGCGGCAGGACTCAATCAGCCCCAGCATTTT. Amino acid sequence: CASSLAAGLNQPQHF. The full variable domain, completed using reference TRBV7-6 and TRBJ1-5, is GAGVSQSPRYKVTKRGQDVALRCDPISGHVSLYWYRQALGQGPEFLTYFNYEAQQDKSGLPNDRFSAERPEGSISTLTIQRTEQRDSAMYRCASSLAAGLNQPQHFGDGTRLSIL.

The chain is built from TRBV18 and TRBJ2-5, with 12 bases identical to TRBD2. Per germline, CDR1 KGHSH and CDR2 LQKENI. After removal of 3 bases from V and 5 bases from J, the junction contained 4 bases not matched to a gene. CDR3 length equals 15 residues. The CDR3 sequence is CASSPQGLAGETQYF. The CDR3 DNA is TGTGCCAGCTCACCCCAAGGACTAGCGGGGGAGACCCAGTACTTC.

V is TRBV5-1 and J is TRBJ2-7; TRBD1 matches 9 bases. V shed 5 bases and J 3 bases; nucleotides not matched to a gene: 9. CDR1 and CDR2 from the germline V gene are SGHRS and YFSETQ. CDR3 size: 15 residues. The CDR3, as DNA: TGCGCCAGCAGTCACCGGGACAGGGCCGACTACGAGCAGTACTTC. It specifies CASSHRDRADYEQYF.

This sequence joins TRBV19 and TRBJ1-1; 8 nucleotides line up with TRBD1. Germline CDR1 reads LNHDA; CDR2 reads SQIVND (reference sequence). After removal of 7 bases from V and 0 bases from J, the junction contained 4 bases not matched to a gene. This CDR3 has 14 amino acids. The CDR3 bases are TGTGCCAGTAACCGGGACAGGTTGAACACTGAAGCTTTCTTT. Protein: CASNRDRLNTEAFF. Full variable domain (missing parts from reference TRBV19 and TRBJ1-1): DGGITQSPKYLFRKEGQNVTLSCEQNLNHDAMYWYRQDPGQGLRLIYYSQIVNDFQKGDIAEGYSVSREKKESFPLTVTSAQKNPTAFYLCASNRDRLNTEAFFGQGTRLTVV.

This chain uses TRBV7-9 with TRBJ2-5; TRBD2 matches at 10 bases. The CDR3 covers 15 residues. V shed 5 bases, J shed 3 bases, and the junction held 6 bases outside the gene matches. Germline CDR1 SEHNR, CDR2 FQNEAQ (reference sequence). The CDR3 DNA follows: TGTGCCAGCAGCCCTAGCGGGAGACGGGAAGAGACCCAGTACTTC. Translation: CASSPSGRREETQYF.

The chain carries TRBV4-1 and TRBJ2-5; D is perhaps TRBD2 (6 bases). In germline, CDR1 is MGHRA, CDR2 YSYEKL. The CDR3 covers 15 residues. V was trimmed by 1 base and J by 4 bases, leaving 13 bases between them. The CDR3 reads CASSQAASATETQYF. The DNA of the CDR3 is TGCGCCAGCAGCCAAGCGGCTAGCGCGACAGAGACCCAGTACTTC.

This clone was seen ten or more times. Other DNA sequences in the same sample also yield this CDR3. This chain connects TRBV5-6 to TRBJ2-1, with 9 nucleotides matching TRBD1. The CDR3 has 15 residues. Germline assignment: CDR1 SGHDT and CDR2 YYEEEE. The V segment lost 0 bases and the J segment 4 bases; nucleotides outside the gene matches: 2. CDR3 sequence: CASSLGDRAYNEQFF. CDR3 sequence (DNA): TGTGCCAGCAGCTTGGGGGACAGGGCTTACAATGAGCAGTTCTTC.

The chain is built from TRBV6-1 and TRBJ2-3; the match to TRBD2 covers 12 bases. CDR3 length: 13 residues. Germline assignment: CDR1 MNHNS and CDR2 SASEGT. CDR3 protein: CAASGGVADTQYF. CDR3 coding DNA: TGTGCGGCTAGCGGGGGGGTGGCAGATACGCAGTATTTT.

This clone has a single count. The chain couples TRBV5-1 to TRBJ2-3, with 9 positions matching TRBD2. With 1 base clipped from V and 0 bases from J, the junction kept 6 bases outside the gene matches. Germline V gives CDR1 SGHRS, CDR2 YFSETQ. The CDR3 is made up of 17 amino acids. CDR3: CASSLTGLAGSTDTQYF. CDR3 DNA: TGCGCCAGCAGCTTGACGGGGCTAGCGGGGAGCACAGATACGCAGTATTTT.

CDR3 residues: CASSLWGRHEKLFF. The DNA for the CDR3 is TGTGCCAGCAGTTTGTGGGGGAGGCATGAAAAACTGTTTTTT. This rearrangement joins TRBV28 to TRBJ1-4; a weak D match, TRBD1 (5 bases). CDR3 length: 14 amino acids. The V and J ends lost 3 bases and 6 bases respectively, with 11 bases between them. In germline, CDR1 is MDHEN, CDR2 SYDVKM.

A remark on this clone: The identical CDR3 is also encoded by other nucleotide sequences in the sample. The V gene is TRBV18, the J gene TRBJ2-1; 11 bases are shared with TRBD2. The V and J ends lost 3 bases and 4 bases, in that order; junction bases with no gene match: 2. Germline assignment: CDR1 KGHSH and CDR2 LQKENI. This CDR3 spans 15 amino acids. The CDR3 nucleotides read TGTGCCAGCTCACCGCGGACTAGCGGGTACAATGAGCAGTTCTTC. It encodes CASSPRTSGYNEQFF. Supplemented by reference TRBV18 and TRBJ2-1, the full variable domain reads NAGVMQNPRHLVRRRGQEARLRCSPMKGHSHVYWYRQLPEEGLKFMVYLQKENIIDESGMPKERFSAEFPKEGPSILRIQQVVRGDSAAYFCASSPRTSGYNEQFFGPGTRLTVL.

The V and J genes are TRBV9 and TRBJ1-1, with a weak D call TRBD1 (6 bases). V was cut by 0 bases and J by 0 bases, with 9 bases left in between. The V gene's germline CDR1 is SGDLS and CDR2 YYNGEE. This CDR3 has 15 amino acids. For the CDR3, the DNA is TGTGCCAGCAGCGTAGTTTCAGGGGTGAACACTGAAGCTTTCTTT. It encodes CASSVVSGVNTEAFF.

This clone occurred a few times. The genes are TRBV5-5 and TRBJ2-3; 7 bases map to TRBD1. V shed 3 bases and J 3 bases; nucleotides not matched to a gene: 7. The CDR3 is 15 residues long. Germline CDR1 SGHKS, CDR2 YYEKEE (reference sequence). In nucleotides, the CDR3 is TGTGCCAGCAGCTCCTACGCACAGGGGACAGATACGCAGTATTTT. It codes for CASSSYAQGTDTQYF.

V and J are TRBV6-6 and TRBJ2-3; no reliable D call. Trimming took off 7 bases at V and 0 bases at J, with 5 bases between the two ends. The CDR3 runs to 12 residues. Germline V gene sequence: CDR1 MNHNY, CDR2 SVGAGI (reference sequence). This CDR3 is CASTDSTDTQYF. CDR3 nucleotide sequence: TGTGCCAGCACAGATAGCACAGATACGCAGTATTTT.